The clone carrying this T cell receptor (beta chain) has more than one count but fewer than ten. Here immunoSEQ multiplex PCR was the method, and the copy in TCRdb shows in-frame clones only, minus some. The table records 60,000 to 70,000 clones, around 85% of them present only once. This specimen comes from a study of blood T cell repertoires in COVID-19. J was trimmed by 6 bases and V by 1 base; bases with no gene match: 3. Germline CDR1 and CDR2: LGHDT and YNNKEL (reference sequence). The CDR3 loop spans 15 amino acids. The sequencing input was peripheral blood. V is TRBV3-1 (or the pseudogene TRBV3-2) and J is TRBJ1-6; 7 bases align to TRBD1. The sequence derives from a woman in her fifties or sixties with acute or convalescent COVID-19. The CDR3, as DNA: TGTGCCAGCAGCCAAGGAGGGACAGTTAATTCACCCCTCCACTTT. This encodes CASSQGGTVNSPLHF.